The source of this T cell receptor beta chain is a study of cytomegalovirus exposure and HLA in healthy donors. Findings and limits, study-wide: Follow-up analysis seemed to connect common viral pathogens with several of the most significant clusters identified. CMV serostatus was the only recorded immune exposure for donors. Sequencing depth across donors, presence/absence analyses assumed, was roughly uniform. The investigators catalogued 164 TCR beta chains as cytomegalovirus-associated.

PCR involved 60 Vbeta and 13 Jbeta primers. Sequenced by immunoSEQ multiplex PCR; TCRdb stores in-frame clones only, minus some. The sample lists some 110,000 clones, 65% to 90% occurring once. Note on this clone: What it binds is unknown.

Trimming removed 5 bases at V and 0 bases at J, with 11 bases between. CDR1 MGHRA and CDR2 YSYEKL come from the germline V gene. The length of the CDR3 is 16 residues. This receptor was identified in a man aged 45-65 years in good health and CMV-seronegative. The sequencing sample was made of PBMCs. The rearrangement links TRBV4-1 to TRBJ1-6; D remains ambiguous. The CDR3 nucleotides are TGCGCCAGCAGCATGAACCCGAGCTCCTATAATTCACCCCTCCACTTT. Its protein product is CASSMNPSSYNSPLHF.